This TCR beta chain is from a study of blood T cell repertoires in COVID-19. Study details: Samples taken during acute and convalescent COVID-19 were collected in the United States, Italy and Spain.

During active infection, Seattle patients enrolled and were then monitored through disease. Germline V CDR1 and CDR2: SGHAT, FQNNGV. The germline V and J ends were trimmed by 0 bases and 3 bases, with 6 bases remaining between them. CDR3 length: 13 residues. Sequencing was performed with immunoSEQ multiplex PCR; in TCRdb, only in-frame clones are kept and a portion is missing. The repertoire holds about 94,000 clones, with about 74% as singletons. This sequence joins TRBV11-2 and TRBJ2-7, with D hard to call. Sequenced material: peripheral blood. This clonotype originated in a man aged 65-85 years with COVID-19, enrolled during active disease. CDR3 DNA sequence: TGTGCCAGCAGCTTAGAACAGCTCTACGAGCAGTACTTC. It encodes CASSLEQLYEQYF.